This TCR beta chain derives from a study of early T cells in non-severe SARS-CoV-2 infection. As regards this clonotype: Its antigen is not known.

Points from the study as a whole: Anti-spike CD8 responses were favored by VDJdb matching, which missed private and CD4 specificities.

Trimming cost V 5 bases and J 5 bases; bases outside gene matches: 9. Germline V lookup: CDR1 DFQATT, CDR2 SNEGSKA (reference sequence). The length of the CDR3 is 14 residues. The TCR library protocol was used to attach unique molecular identifiers. These identifiers were attached to individual cDNA molecules. Using its own MiXCR run on the 5' RACE reads, TCRdb lists one record per CDR3 protein. The table has 50,000 to 75,000 distinct CDR3 sequences, roughly 9% seen once. This chain connects TRBV20-1 to TRBJ2-1, with 7 bases aligning to TRBD2. The receptor comes from an adult who was a healthcare worker with PCR-confirmed SARS-CoV-2 infection or an uninfected control (not recorded which). The source material was whole blood, sampled at baseline. In DNA form, the CDR3 reads TGCAGTGCTGTGAAGGCCGGGGGGAACAATGAGCAGTTCTTC. The encoded protein is CSAVKAGGNNEQFF.